This note documents a single TCR beta chain sequence. This record belongs to a study of cytomegalovirus exposure and HLA in healthy donors. The CDR3 sequence is 15 residues long. The V end was cut by 0 bases, the J end by 8 bases, with 16 bases between. CDR1 and CDR2 from the germline V gene are LNHDA and SQIVND (reference sequence). Produced via immunoSEQ multiplex PCR; TCRdb's table is partial and in-frame only. The sample comprises a few hundred thousand clones, around 90% of which are singletons, and around 0.91% rests with the top ten. The sample was PBMCs. This receptor was identified in a man younger than 40 in good health and CMV-seronegative. This chain links TRBV19 with TRBJ1-2; a possible D gene is TRBD1 (5 bases). The CDR3 nucleotides read TGTGCCAGTAGTATAGAAAACAGGCCGATTGGGGGCTACACCTTC. This sequence encodes CASSIENRPIGGYTF.